These T cell receptor beta chains were read from a single sample in a study of T-cell memory formation after mild COVID-19. MiXCR, run by TCRdb on the 5' RACE reads, gives a single entry per CDR3 protein. The table records about 350,000 distinct CDR3 sequences, approximately 22% of them present only once. Sequenced material: PBMCs or a T cell subset sorted from them (not recorded which). These receptor sequences come from a man aged 18 to 30 who had mild COVID-19 (a few samples of this study predate the infection). Cell type and time point are not known. Both conserved end residues are trimmed from each CDR3. Fields, in order: V gene, J gene, CDR3 protein.

V: TRBV12-5; J: TRBJ2-6; CDR3: ASGTFGQGTNSGANVLT
V: TRBV5-1; J: TRBJ1-1; CDR3: ASSLGPGAATEAF
V: TRBV7-9; J: TRBJ1-2; CDR3: ASSFTGAGYT
V: TRBV5-1; J: TRBJ2-5; CDR3: ASSSAGLPQY
V: TRBV7-2; J: TRBJ1-2; CDR3: ASSQVGNYGYT
V: TRBV6-1; J: TRBJ1-2; CDR3: ASSAQQGYGYT
V: TRBV5-1; J: TRBJ2-5; CDR3: ASSLPGSETQY
V: TRBV20-1; J: TRBJ2-1; CDR3: SPGRQGHRYEQF
V: TRBV15; J: TRBJ2-2; CDR3: ATSRDAREIATGELF
V: TRBV9; J: TRBJ2-3; CDR3: ASSVASGGGTDTQY
V: TRBV29-1; J: TRBJ2-7; CDR3: SVEGERSPGFYEQY
V: TRBV9; J: TRBJ2-5; CDR3: ASSVKSKGGQETQY
V: TRBV18; J: TRBJ2-3; CDR3: ASSPVYGGSADTQY
V: TRBV7-3; J: TRBJ2-2; CDR3: ASSFDGGNTGELF
V: TRBV7-9; J: TRBJ1-1; CDR3: ASSLGSGPRRHEAF
V: TRBV10-3; J: TRBJ2-1; CDR3: AINSGATSNEQF
V: TRBV18; J: TRBJ1-3; CDR3: ASSPSQGSGNTIY
V: TRBV13; J: TRBJ2-3; CDR3: ASSTRLAGVATDTQY
V: TRBV6-6; J: TRBJ1-4; CDR3: ASHGEAELF
V: TRBV3-1; J: TRBJ2-5; CDR3: ASSSRQGEGETQY
V: TRBV2; J: TRBJ1-1; CDR3: ASSEAGGMNTEAF
V: TRBV4-1; J: TRBJ2-1; CDR3: ASKLSVSNEQF
V: TRBV29-1; J: TRBJ2-5; CDR3: SVKQGLRETQY
V: TRBV12-3/TRBV12-4; J: TRBJ2-1; CDR3: ASSLVRGGISNEQF
V: TRBV7-9; J: TRBJ1-2; CDR3: ASSLTEGGYGYT
V: TRBV7-9; J: TRBJ2-2; CDR3: ASSLDPYTGELF